A selection of T cell receptor beta chains follows, all from one sample in a study of CXCR3-negative and CXCR3-positive naive CD8 T cells. TCRdb processed the 5' RACE reads again and assigns one entry to each CDR3 protein, with no DNA. This table lists 140,000 to 150,000 distinct CDR3 sequences. Sequencing was done on a sample of naive CXCR3+ CD8+ T cells from blood. Receptors were obtained from a human donor in good health. Some clones in this sample may be carry-over from other donors' samples. The CDR3 runs from the conserved cysteine through the conserved F or W.

v_gene	j_gene	CDR3aa
TRBV20-1	TRBJ2-1	CSATPRGRAKEQFF
TRBV4-3	TRBJ2-7	CASSQIQGPEQYF
TRBV30	TRBJ2-7	CAWRGRGNYEQYF
TRBV15	TRBJ2-1	CATSSTGQGRFF
TRBV15	TRBJ2-5	CATSPDRGTGETQYF
TRBV12-3/TRBV12-4	TRBJ2-3	CATSLSPSGDTQYF
TRBV21-1	TRBJ2-1	CASSKSPPQVLAGAHEQFF
TRBV5-1	TRBJ1-1	CASSLGGTELNTEAFF
TRBV5-1	TRBJ2-7	CASSWMGNYYEQYF
TRBV2	TRBJ2-1	CASSGYRGLDNEQFF
TRBV19	TRBJ2-5	CAVSMAGSKGTQYF
TRBV30	TRBJ2-1	CAWSLIAGGDEQFF
TRBV28	TRBJ2-1	CASSSRDTLSLDNEQFF
TRBV29-1	TRBJ1-1	CSVELTGAGTEAFF
TRBV7-9	TRBJ2-7	CASSLVRSARLPLYHEQYF
TRBV12-3/TRBV12-4	TRBJ2-7	CASSYGSLTEQYF
TRBV4-3	TRBJ2-7	CASSQDWGSSYEQYF
TRBV20-1	TRBJ2-1	CSATSLAAYNEQFF
TRBV29-1	TRBJ2-7	CSVVGQGASEQYF
TRBV27	TRBJ1-5	CASSSHPGPAANQPQHF
TRBV5-1	TRBJ2-3	CASSLVGEHPDTQYF
TRBV19	TRBJ2-7	CASSETGGLYEQYF
TRBV4-1	TRBJ2-4	CASSHAPGLADNIQYF
TRBV30	TRBJ1-1	CAWSGKQGGNTEAFF
TRBV5-1	TRBJ1-1	CASSPTGSAVNTEAFF
TRBV6-1	TRBJ1-2	CASSELSFTAYGYTF
TRBV15	TRBJ2-3	CATTDDRSTDTQYF
TRBV6-5	TRBJ2-1	CASSYSIAGGLSSYNEQFF
TRBV6-6	TRBJ2-1	CASSYSIDSNYNEQFF
TRBV7-6	TRBJ1-1	CGSSLARGSTEAFF
TRBV7-7	TRBJ2-1	CASSPIGGSYEQFF
TRBV7-9	TRBJ2-1	CASRRGDNEQFF
TRBV4-3	TRBJ2-7	CASSQARTVFYEQYF
TRBV29-1	TRBJ2-5	CSVQRLAGGLQETQYF
TRBV7-6	TRBJ2-1	CASSLQGHEQFF
TRBV5-1	TRBJ2-5	CASSSLARGQETQYF
TRBV29-1	TRBJ2-2	CSVPSGVTAGELFF
TRBV10-3	TRBJ2-3	CATRHPSGRADTQYF
TRBV20-1	TRBJ2-1	CSARRRGWMNNEQFF
TRBV6-2/TRBV6-3	TRBJ2-1	CASSYSSSGAGNEQFF
TRBV30	TRBJ2-7	CAWRDRTYEQYF